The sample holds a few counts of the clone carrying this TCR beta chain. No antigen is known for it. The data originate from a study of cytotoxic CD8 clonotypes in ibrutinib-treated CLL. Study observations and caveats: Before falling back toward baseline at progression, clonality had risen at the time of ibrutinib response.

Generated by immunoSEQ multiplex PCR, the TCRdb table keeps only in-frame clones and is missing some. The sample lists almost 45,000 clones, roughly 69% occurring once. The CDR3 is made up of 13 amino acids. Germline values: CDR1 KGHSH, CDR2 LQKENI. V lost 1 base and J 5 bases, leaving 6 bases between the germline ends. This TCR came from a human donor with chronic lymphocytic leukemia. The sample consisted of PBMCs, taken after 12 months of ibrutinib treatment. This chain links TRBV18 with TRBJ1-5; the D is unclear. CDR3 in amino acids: CASSPREDQPQHF. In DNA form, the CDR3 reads TGTGCCAGCTCACCACGGGAAGATCAGCCCCAGCATTTT.